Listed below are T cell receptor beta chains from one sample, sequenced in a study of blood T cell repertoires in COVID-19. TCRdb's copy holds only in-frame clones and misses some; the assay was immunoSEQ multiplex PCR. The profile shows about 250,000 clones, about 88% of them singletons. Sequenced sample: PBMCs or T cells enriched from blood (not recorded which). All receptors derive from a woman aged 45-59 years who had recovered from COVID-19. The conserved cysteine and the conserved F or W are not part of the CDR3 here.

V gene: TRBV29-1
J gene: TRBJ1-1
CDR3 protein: SALGQRNTEAF

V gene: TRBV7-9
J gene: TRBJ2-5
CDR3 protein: ASSLGQGDQETQY

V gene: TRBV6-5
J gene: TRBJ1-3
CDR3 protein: ASSYGTGSLGNTIY

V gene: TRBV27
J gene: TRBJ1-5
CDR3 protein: ASRRDANQPQH

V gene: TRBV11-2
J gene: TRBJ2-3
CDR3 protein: ASSSMTRSDTQY

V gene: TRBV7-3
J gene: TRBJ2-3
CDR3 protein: ASSFDGLAGTDTQY

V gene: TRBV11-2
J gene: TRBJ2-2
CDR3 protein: ASNLRGSRNTGELF

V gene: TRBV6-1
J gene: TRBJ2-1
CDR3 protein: ASSDRDKSYNEQF

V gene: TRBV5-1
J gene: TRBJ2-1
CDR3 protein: ASSETLSNEQF

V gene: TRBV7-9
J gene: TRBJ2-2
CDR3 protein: ASSSRQGPGELF

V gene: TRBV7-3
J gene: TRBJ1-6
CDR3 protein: ASSLLTGEPLH

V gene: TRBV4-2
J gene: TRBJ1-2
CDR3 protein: ASSQVGDRGVT

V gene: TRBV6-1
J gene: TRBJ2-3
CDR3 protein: ASSVNLLAGVRDTQY

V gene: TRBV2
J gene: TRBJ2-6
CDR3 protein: ASPSGAPLSSGANVLT

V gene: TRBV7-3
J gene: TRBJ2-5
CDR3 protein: ASSAEGQLETQY

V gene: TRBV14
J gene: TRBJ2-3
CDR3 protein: ASSQPGLAALSTDTQY

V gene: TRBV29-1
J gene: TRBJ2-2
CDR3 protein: SARTSRGTGELF

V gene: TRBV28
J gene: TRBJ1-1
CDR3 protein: ASPHRSRGEAF

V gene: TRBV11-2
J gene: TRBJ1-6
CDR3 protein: ASSLVQTAIGSPLH

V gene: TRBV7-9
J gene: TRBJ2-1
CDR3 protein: ASSFWDRGRGEQF

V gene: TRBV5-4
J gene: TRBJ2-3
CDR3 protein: ASSLGLAGVGDTQY

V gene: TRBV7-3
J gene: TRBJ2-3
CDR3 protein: ASSLSGRAEDTQY

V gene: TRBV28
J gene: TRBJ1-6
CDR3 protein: ASRFGEGRSPLH

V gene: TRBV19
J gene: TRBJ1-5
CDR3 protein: ASNGGDRVDQPQH

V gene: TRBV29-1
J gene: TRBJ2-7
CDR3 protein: SVVIDFTSYEQY

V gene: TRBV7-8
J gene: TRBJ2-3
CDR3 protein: ASRVAGGPGSTDTQY

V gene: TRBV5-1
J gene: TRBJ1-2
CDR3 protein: ASSLDTGTGGLSGYT

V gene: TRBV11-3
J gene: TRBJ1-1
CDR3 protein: ASSQKWNTEAF

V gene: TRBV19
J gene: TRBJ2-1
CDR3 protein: ASTPASGRFRVEQF

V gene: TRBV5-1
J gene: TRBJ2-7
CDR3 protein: ASSFTGNYEQY

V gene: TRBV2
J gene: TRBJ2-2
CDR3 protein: ASSDLAANTGELF

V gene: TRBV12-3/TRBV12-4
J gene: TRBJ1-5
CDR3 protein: ASSLKQNQPQH

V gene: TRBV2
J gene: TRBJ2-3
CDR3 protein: ASSSPITSGLYTDTQY

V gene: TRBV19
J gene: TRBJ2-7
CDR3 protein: ASSKRANPSYEQY

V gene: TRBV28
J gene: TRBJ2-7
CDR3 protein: ASSSFREAYYEQY

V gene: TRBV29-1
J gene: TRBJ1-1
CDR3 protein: SATGHTEAF

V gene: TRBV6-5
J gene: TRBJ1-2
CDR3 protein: ASSYAGSSNYGYT

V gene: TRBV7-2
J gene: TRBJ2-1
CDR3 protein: ASSKSGTTPSNEQF

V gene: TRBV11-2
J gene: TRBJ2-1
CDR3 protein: ASSLGGGSVNEQF

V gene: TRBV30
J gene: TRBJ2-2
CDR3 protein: AWTSGKVTGELF